Below, one T cell receptor (beta chain) is given with its context. This clonotype was found many times. The target of this receptor is not known. Base qualities are missing; no much larger clone stands one base away. All patients had node-negative disease on CT and PET/CT, and none had a history of other malignancies or prior chemotherapy or radiotherapy. At each of two time points, around 6 milliliters of peripheral venous blood were collected into EDTA tubes. Ficoll-Paque Plus density-gradient centrifugation was used to isolate PBMCs. Samples were stored at -80°C immediately after collection until analysis. Taken from the germline V gene (reference sequence), the CDR1 and CDR2 loops are DFQATT and SNEGSKA. The V and J ends are trimmed by 6 bases and 3 bases, leaving 15 bases between them. The CDR3 holds 13 amino acids from the cysteine to the phenylalanine. The sequence is cut down to CDR3 DNA, 39 bases in frame from base 1.

This record comes from a study of prognosis after radiotherapy for stage I lung cancer (TCRdb year 2021). For the wider study: Between April 2018 and early 2019, around 19 patients with stage I NSCLC were enrolled in Nanjing, China. SBRT was not combined with any concurrent therapy in any patient. This study profiled peripheral blood TCR beta repertoires from stage I NSCLC patients before and after stereotactic body radiotherapy and linked the repertoires to distant failure. Using image-guided IMRT or VMAT, SBRT was delivered in 3 to 5 fractions at a biologically effective dose of at least 100 Gy. A total of about 38 blood samples from approximately 19 patients were sequenced, with one sample obtained before and one obtained after SBRT for each patient. The cohort included more than 10 men and several women, with a median age of approximately 74 years and a range of about 53 to 90 years. Squamous cell carcinoma histology was identified in seven patients, and adenocarcinoma histology was identified in more than ten patients. Distant metastases were developed by four of the 19 patients after SBRT, at a median of roughly 7 months, whereas no significant progression was observed in the other 15 patients. Patients with newly diagnosed primary stage I lung tumors numbered approximately 13, with five others having oligometastatic NSCLC after surgical resection of the primary tumor. Every patient was deemed medically inoperable, approximately 12 because of comorbidities and over five because they refused surgery.

On the study overall, not on this receptor specifically: Post-SBRT Shannon entropy and its change from baseline were lower in patients who developed distant metastases; baseline Shannon entropy was not associated with metastases. After SBRT, the count of unique TCR clones dropped from a median of roughly 10,000 beforehand to 6,000 to 7,500 afterward (Wilcoxon paired P=0.011). No determination of tumor specificity was made for expanded TCR clones. Limitations of the study included a small cohort and short follow-up, and the study findings need independent validation. None of the reported P values were adjusted for multiple comparisons. Differences by metastasis status were reportedly seen in TRBV and TRBJ usage frequencies, involving two V genes at baseline and, after SBRT, roughly ten V genes and two J genes.

The TCR beta CDR3 region was amplified from genomic DNA by two rounds of multiplex PCR. In the first round of PCR, primers specific to each TRBV and TRBJ gene were used, and the primer sequences are filed in Chinese patent CN105087789A. Universal primers were used in the second round of PCR. The Roche High Pure PCR Template Preparation Kit was used to extract genomic DNA from frozen PBMCs. An Illumina HiSeq 3000 was used to sequence the libraries paired-end with 151 bp reads. As for the original processing: CutAdapt was used to remove raw reads lacking the multiplex PCR primer sequences. PEAR was used to merge high-quality paired reads into contigs. By aligning each contig to reference sequences, MiXCR assigned the TRB V, D and J gene segments to that contig. CDR3 sequences were clustered by base quality and sequence similarity to remove sequencing errors. Shannon entropy normalized by the natural log of productive TCR sequence number was used as the measure of diversity. Clonality was defined as one minus Shannon entropy divided by the natural log of the number of unique clonotypes. Using the Youden index from ROC curves, the researchers picked the repertoire-metric cut-offs for progression-free survival, and all analyses were carried out in R 3.5.3. TCRdb reworked the public reads: Q25 trimming with fastp, MiXCR clone assembly, productive beta chains retained. Entries that share a CDR3 protein sequence are merged under the most common genes and DNA. The V and J calls were not made by the authors but by TCRdb's processing. The sample table records under 35,000 distinct CDR3 sequences; around 43% of these occur just once. The ten top clones hold 15% to 17% of the sample.

The sample in question was PBMCs, obtained before or after stereotactic body radiation therapy (not recorded which). Rearrangement joined TRBV20-1 to TRBJ2-7; the D gene lacks a confident call. The origin of this receptor is a donor older than 45 with non-small cell lung cancer. The CDR3 is CSARRAYYYEQYF. The DNA sequence is given as TGCAGTGCCAGAAGGGCGTATTACTACGAGCAGTACTTC.